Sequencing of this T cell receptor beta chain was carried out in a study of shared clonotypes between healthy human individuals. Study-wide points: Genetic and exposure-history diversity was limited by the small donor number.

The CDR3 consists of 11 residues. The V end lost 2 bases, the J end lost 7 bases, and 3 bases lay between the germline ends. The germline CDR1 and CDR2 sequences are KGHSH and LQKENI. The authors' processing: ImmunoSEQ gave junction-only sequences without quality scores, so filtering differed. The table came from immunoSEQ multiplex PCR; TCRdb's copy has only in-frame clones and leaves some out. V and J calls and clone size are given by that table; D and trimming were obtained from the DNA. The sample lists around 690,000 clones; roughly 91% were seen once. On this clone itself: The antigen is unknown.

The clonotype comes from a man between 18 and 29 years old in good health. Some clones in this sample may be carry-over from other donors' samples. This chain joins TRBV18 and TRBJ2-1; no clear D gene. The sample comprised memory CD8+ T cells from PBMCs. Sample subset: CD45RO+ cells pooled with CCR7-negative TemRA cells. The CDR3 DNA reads TGTGCCAGCTCACCAACGAATGAGCAGTTCTTC. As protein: CASSPTNEQFF.